These 9 T cell receptor beta chains came from one sample sequenced in a study of blood T cell repertoires in COVID-19. TCRdb's table, derived via immunoSEQ multiplex PCR, lists solely in-frame clones and lacks some. This table holds 300,000 to 400,000 clones, around 91% found once. Sequencing was carried out using peripheral blood. The receptors stem from a woman aged 18-29 years who had recovered from COVID-19.

V and J are TRBV5-1 and TRBJ1-1; D is possibly TRBD1 (5 bases). The CDR3 covers 15 residues. V lost 1 base and J 0 bases, leaving 10 bases between the germline ends. CDR1 is SGHRS, CDR2 YFSETQ, per germline. The DNA for the CDR3 is TGCGCCAGCAGCTTGCTGCAGGGTGTGAACACTGAAGCTTTCTTT. Its translation is CASSLLQGVNTEAFF.

The genes are TRBV6-5 and TRBJ2-7; D is unresolved. The CDR3 consists of 11 residues. The ends were cut back, 10 bases at V and 1 base at J, with 8 bases in the middle. From germline, CDR1 is MNHEY and CDR2 SVGAGI. The CDR3 loop is CATSRSYEQYV. The CDR3 nucleotides read TGTGCCACCTCGAGGTCCTACGAGCAGTACGTC.

The rearrangement links TRBV28 to TRBJ2-1; TRBD1 matches 11 bases. This CDR3 contains 16 residues. CDR1 is MDHEN, CDR2 SYDVKM, per germline. The junction had 6 bases not matched to a gene; V was cut back by 1 base and J by 7 bases. The CDR3 nucleotides read TGTGCCAGCAGTTTATCCGGGACAGGGGGGGTAAATGAGCAGTTCTTC. The encoded protein is CASSLSGTGGVNEQFF.

The chain employs TRBV27 and TRBJ2-1; 11 positions match TRBD2. CDR1 is MNHEY and CDR2 is SMNVEV in the germline V gene (reference sequence). The ends lost 1 base at V and 8 bases at J; junction bases unmatched: 7. The CDR3 length is 16 residues. Written as DNA, the CDR3 is TGTGCCAGCAGTTTATTCGGGACTAGCGGTCGGGATGAGCAGTTCTTC. Translating gives CASSLFGTSGRDEQFF.

The gene calls are TRBV7-2 and TRBJ2-5; D remains unclear. Germline CDR1 reads SGHTA; CDR2 reads FQGNSA. The CDR3 sequence is 14 residues long. Deletions cut 1 base from V and 7 bases from J, with 13 bases between. CDR3 residues: CASSLGVASRTQYF. The CDR3 bases are TGTGCCAGCAGCTTAGGGGTAGCTAGTAGGACCCAGTACTTC.

The chain couples TRBV2 to TRBJ2-1; D perhaps matches TRBD2 (5 bases). From germline, CDR1 is SNHLY and CDR2 FYNNEI. The ends were cut back, 5 bases at V and 1 base at J, with 15 bases in the middle. This CDR3 region has 16 residues. The CDR3 coding sequence is TGTGCCAGCAGTCCGCCCTCAGCGGAGTCCTACAATGAGCAGTTCTTC. Translated: CASSPPSAESYNEQFF.

The V gene is TRBV2, the J gene TRBJ2-1; 8 bases agree with TRBD1. Germline V lookup: CDR1 SNHLY, CDR2 FYNNEI. CDR3 size: 17 residues. With V trimmed by 6 bases and J by 5 bases, 15 bases remained unmatched. In DNA form, the CDR3 reads TGTGCCAGCAGGGGAGGACAGGGCGGAGAGTCCCACAATGAGCAGTTCTTC. Translating it yields CASRGGQGGESHNEQFF.

The chain is built from TRBV11-2 and TRBJ2-5; perhaps TRBD2 as D (6 bases). CDR1 is SGHAT and CDR2 is FQNNGV in the germline V gene. This CDR3 is built from 13 residues. V was trimmed by 8 bases and J by 2 bases, leaving 12 bases between them. The DNA of the CDR3 is TGTGCCAGCGCTCGGGGGTTACAAGAGACCCAGTACTTC. Protein sequence: CASARGLQETQYF.

Many counts were recorded for this clone. V is TRBV10-2 and J is TRBJ1-5, with TRBD1 as a possible D gene (5 bases). CDR3 length: 16 amino acids. V gave up 4 bases and J gave up 0 bases, with 13 bases separating them. Germline-derived CDR1 and CDR2 are WSHSY and SAAADI. The CDR3 nucleotides read TGCGCCAGCAGTGTCTCGGGGGTCTATAGCAATCAGCCCCAGCATTTT. This sequence encodes CASSVSGVYSNQPQHF.